This is a list of T cell receptor beta chains from one sample in a study of T-cell reconstitution after alpha-beta-depleted transplantation in children. Using its own MiXCR run on the PCR reads, TCRdb lists one record per CDR3 protein. The profile shows approximately 640,000 distinct CDR3 sequences, roughly 17% of them singletons. The sample consisted of PBMCs from the stem cell graft donor, taken from the stem cell graft. These receptors came from a human donor who donated a stem cell graft to a child with acute myeloid leukemia. CDR3s include the opening cysteine and the closing phenylalanine or tryptophan. Fields, in order: V gene, clone size, D gene, CDR3 length, J gene, CDR3 protein, CDR3 DNA. A D gene is named only where the DNA matches it firmly. Only part of the rows carry a size: once, few, many, or a class if the clone is expanded.

V: TRBV10-3
size: few
D: TRBD2
length: 17
J: TRBJ2-1
CDR3: CAISEPERGSSYNEQFF
DNA: TGTGCCATCAGTGAGCCGGAGCGGGGGAGCTCCTACAATGAGCAGTTCTTC

V: TRBV5-1
size: .
D: TRBD2
length: 16
J: TRBJ2-7
CDR3: CASSPAGLLGNYEQYF
DNA: TGCGCCAGCAGCCCGGCGGGACTACTAGGGAACTACGAGCAGTACTTC

V: TRBV5-1
size: many
D: TRBD1
length: 15
J: TRBJ1-2
CDR3: CASSNTGAGDYGYTF
DNA: TGCGCCAGCAGCAACACAGGGGCTGGAGACTATGGCTACACCTTC

V: TRBV5-1
size: .
D: .
length: 15
J: TRBJ1-5
CDR3: CASRTGLESNQPQHF
DNA: TGCGCCAGCAGAACGGGCCTCGAGAGCAATCAGCCCCAGCATTTT

V: TRBV10-2
size: few
D: .
length: 13
J: TRBJ2-5
CDR3: CASSTGEGETQYF
DNA: TGCGCCAGCTCGACAGGGGAGGGAGAGACCCAGTACTTC

V: TRBV5-5
size: .
D: .
length: 17
J: TRBJ2-5
CDR3: CASSSRVVVKRQETQYF
DNA: TGTGCCAGCAGCTCCAGGGTTGTGGTAAAAAGGCAAGAGACCCAGTACTTC

V: TRBV7-9
size: .
D: .
length: 14
J: TRBJ2-7
CDR3: CASSLARGVPEQYF
DNA: TGTGCCAGCAGCTTAGCGAGAGGAGTTCCCGAGCAGTACTTC

V: TRBV10-2
size: few
D: TRBD2
length: 15
J: TRBJ2-2
CDR3: CASSGAGGANGELFF
DNA: TGCGCCAGCAGCGGGGCCGGGGGGGCGAACGGGGAGCTGTTTTTT

V: TRBV29-1
size: many
D: .
length: 12
J: TRBJ2-1
CDR3: CSVLGGYNEQFF
DNA: TGCAGCGTCCTGGGAGGATACAATGAGCAGTTCTTC

V: TRBV6-5
size: few
D: TRBD2
length: 15
J: TRBJ2-1
CDR3: CASSYKPSGGGEQFF
DNA: TGTGCCAGCAGTTACAAGCCTAGCGGGGGTGGTGAGCAGTTCTTC

V: TRBV24-1
size: few
D: .
length: 13
J: TRBJ2-7
CDR3: CATSDLLHAEQYF
DNA: TGTGCCACCAGTGATTTGTTACATGCCGAGCAGTACTTC

V: TRBV29-1
size: many
D: TRBD1
length: 14
J: TRBJ2-6
CDR3: CSVGDRAGANVLTF
DNA: TGCAGCGTTGGAGACAGGGCTGGGGCCAACGTCCTGACTTTC

V: TRBV12-3/TRBV12-4
size: few
D: TRBD1
length: 13
J: TRBJ2-1
CDR3: CALNNRGQNEQFF
DNA: TGTGCCCTTAACAACAGGGGGCAAAATGAGCAGTTCTTC

V: TRBV10-3
size: .
D: TRBD2
length: 16
J: TRBJ2-7
CDR3: CAISEGSGGASYEQYF
DNA: TGTGCCATCAGTGAAGGGAGCGGGGGGGCCTCCTACGAGCAGTACTTC

V: TRBV10-2
size: .
D: TRBD2
length: 14
J: TRBJ2-2
CDR3: CASSERGGAGELFF
DNA: TGCGCCAGCAGTGAACGGGGGGGAGCCGGGGAGCTGTTTTTT

V: TRBV12-3/TRBV12-4
size: few
D: .
length: 16
J: TRBJ1-1
CDR3: CASSVRSGVLNTEAFF
DNA: TGTGCCAGCAGCGTAAGATCAGGGGTATTGAACACTGAAGCTTTCTTT

V: TRBV20-1
size: .
D: .
length: 18
J: TRBJ2-5
CDR3: CCASPPRLGVKIGETQYF
DNA: TGCTGTGCCTCGCCTCCCCGTTTGGGGGTGAAAATAGGGGAGACCCAGTACTTC

V: TRBV7-8
size: .
D: TRBD1
length: 17
J: TRBJ2-1
CDR3: CASSWVQGAGSYNEQFF
DNA: TGTGCCAGCAGCTGGGTACAGGGGGCAGGATCCTACAATGAGCAGTTCTTC

V: TRBV4-3
size: many
D: TRBD1
length: 18
J: TRBJ2-3
CDR3: CASSRYLDRPTGTDTQYF
DNA: TGCGCCAGCAGCCGTTACCTGGACAGGCCGACCGGCACAGATACGCAGTATTTT

V: TRBV4-3
size: .
D: .
length: 12
J: TRBJ1-4
CDR3: CASQDGDEKLFF
DNA: TGCGCCAGCCAGGACGGGGATGAAAAACTGTTTTTT

V: TRBV5-1
size: many
D: .
length: 13
J: TRBJ1-2
CDR3: CASSLSSADGYTF
DNA: TGCGCCAGCAGCTTGTCCTCGGCCGATGGCTACACCTTC

V: TRBV5-4
size: many
D: TRBD2
length: 19
J: TRBJ2-2
CDR3: CASSFQPTSGGQYTGELFF
DNA: TGTGCCAGCAGCTTCCAGCCGACTAGCGGGGGCCAATACACCGGGGAGCTGTTTTTT

V: TRBV15
size: .
D: TRBD1
length: 17
J: TRBJ1-2
CDR3: CATRGQGGKSANYGYTF
DNA: TGTGCCACCAGGGGACAGGGGGGAAAATCGGCTAACTATGGCTACACCTTC

V: TRBV7-6
size: .
D: TRBD1
length: 15
J: TRBJ2-5
CDR3: CASSLAGQGEETQYF
DNA: TGTGCCAGCAGCTTAGCAGGACAGGGAGAAGAGACCCAGTACTTC

V: TRBV20-1
size: many
D: TRBD2
length: 15
J: TRBJ2-1
CDR3: CSAMGLAGVYNEQFF
DNA: TGCAGTGCTATGGGACTAGCGGGGGTTTACAATGAGCAGTTCTTC

V: TRBV7-2
size: .
D: .
length: 17
J: TRBJ1-2
CDR3: CASSLVGRRGLFYGYTF
DNA: TGTGCCAGCAGCTTAGTGGGGCGAAGGGGCCTCTTCTATGGCTACACCTTC

V: TRBV11-2
size: .
D: .
length: 18
J: TRBJ2-3
CDR3: CASSRTTARGGSTDTQYF
DNA: TGTGCCAGCAGCCGAACAACGGCGAGGGGGGGGAGCACAGATACGCAGTATTTT

V: TRBV12-3/TRBV12-4
size: few
D: .
length: 14
J: TRBJ2-2
CDR3: CASSPPAPAGELFF
DNA: TGTGCCAGCAGTCCGCCGGCCCCCGCCGGGGAGCTGTTTTTT

V: TRBV29-1
size: many
D: .
length: 13
J: TRBJ2-1
CDR3: CSVDQGSYNEQFF
DNA: TGCAGCGTTGACCAGGGCAGTTACAATGAGCAGTTCTTC

V: TRBV4-3
size: .
D: TRBD1
length: 15
J: TRBJ1-2
CDR3: CASSLRTGDPDGYTF
DNA: TGCGCCAGCAGCCTACGGACAGGGGACCCAGACGGCTACACCTTC

V: TRBV12-3/TRBV12-4
size: .
D: .
length: 15
J: TRBJ2-3
CDR3: CASSPSAGRRDTQYF
DNA: TGTGCCAGCAGCCCTTCTGCAGGGCGTAGAGATACGCAGTATTTT

V: TRBV30
size: many
D: TRBD1
length: 16
J: TRBJ2-2
CDR3: CAWSVPGTGNTGELFF
DNA: TGTGCCTGGAGTGTACCGGGGACAGGGAACACCGGGGAGCTGTTTTTT

V: TRBV9
size: once
D: TRBD2
length: 17
J: TRBJ2-1
CDR3: CASSLTPLAGGSDNQFF
DNA: TGTGCCAGCAGCCTAACTCCGCTAGCGGGGGGCAGCGATAATCAGTTCTTC

V: TRBV12-3/TRBV12-4
size: few
D: .
length: 13
J: TRBJ2-7
CDR3: CASSFGGAGEQYF
DNA: TGTGCCAGCAGTTTCGGGGGAGCCGGCGAGCAGTACTTC

V: TRBV20-1
size: many
D: .
length: 13
J: TRBJ1-4
CDR3: CSATRMANEKLFF
DNA: TGCAGTGCCACCAGGATGGCTAATGAAAAACTGTTTTTT

V: TRBV20-1
size: many
D: .
length: 14
J: TRBJ2-5
CDR3: CSARDWQGGETQYF
DNA: TGCAGTGCTAGAGATTGGCAGGGAGGAGAGACCCAGTACTTC

V: TRBV7-9
size: .
D: .
length: 15
J: TRBJ2-1
CDR3: CASSLRRGEDNEQFF
DNA: TGTGCCAGCAGCCTACGACGGGGAGAGGATAATGAGCAGTTCTTC

V: TRBV28
size: .
D: .
length: 13
J: TRBJ1-6
CDR3: CASAGHNNSPLHF
DNA: TGTGCCAGCGCGGGACATAATAATTCACCCCTCCACTTT

V: TRBV20-1
size: .
D: .
length: 15
J: TRBJ1-2
CDR3: CSASSLSDFFVGYTF
DNA: TGCAGTGCTAGTTCGTTGTCTGATTTCTTCGTCGGCTACACCTTC

V: TRBV18
size: .
D: .
length: 16
J: TRBJ2-1
CDR3: CASSPPQGSSYNEQFF
DNA: TGTGCCAGCTCACCACCACAGGGTTCCTCCTACAATGAGCAGTTCTTC

V: TRBV30
size: many
D: TRBD1
length: 15
J: TRBJ1-5
CDR3: CAWSVVGRGNQPQHF
DNA: TGTGCCTGGAGTGTAGTCGGCAGGGGGAATCAGCCCCAGCATTTT

V: TRBV7-8
size: few
D: TRBD2
length: 13
J: TRBJ2-5
CDR3: CATAGELQETQYF
DNA: TGTGCCACCGCGGGGGAGCTACAAGAGACCCAGTACTTC

V: TRBV7-2
size: .
D: .
length: 14
J: TRBJ2-3
CDR3: CASSSWDTTDTQYF
DNA: TGTGCCAGCAGCTCTTGGGACACCACAGATACGCAGTATTTT

V: TRBV5-5
size: .
D: .
length: 12
J: TRBJ2-5
CDR3: CASSLFSETQYF
DNA: TGTGCCAGCAGCTTGTTTTCCGAGACCCAGTACTTC

V: TRBV4-1
size: .
D: .
length: 22
J: TRBJ1-5
CDR3: CASSQVAAVHWKAGYSNQPQHF
DNA: TGCGCCAGCAGCCAAGTAGCGGCAGTACATTGGAAGGCCGGGTATAGCAATCAGCCCCAGCATTTT

V: TRBV28
size: few
D: .
length: 14
J: TRBJ1-5
CDR3: CASSNQGSNQPQHF
DNA: TGTGCCAGCAGCAACCAGGGCTCCAATCAGCCCCAGCATTTT

V: TRBV4-3
size: .
D: .
length: 14
J: TRBJ1-5
CDR3: CASSQDTGLGPQHF
DNA: TGCGCCAGCAGCCAAGACACAGGCCTCGGGCCCCAGCATTTT

V: TRBV7-2
size: many
D: .
length: 13
J: TRBJ2-1
CDR3: CASSLEPGNEQFF
DNA: TGTGCCAGCAGCTTAGAACCAGGCAATGAGCAGTTCTTC

V: TRBV20-1
size: .
D: .
length: 12
J: TRBJ1-4
CDR3: CSARSTYEKLFF
DNA: TGCAGTGCTAGAAGCACTTATGAAAAACTGTTTTTT

V: TRBV20-1
size: .
D: TRBD1
length: 14
J: TRBJ1-2
CDR3: CSAEKDRADYGYTF
DNA: TGCAGTGCTGAAAAGGACAGGGCCGACTATGGCTACACCTTC

V: TRBV27
size: many
D: TRBD2
length: 15
J: TRBJ2-1
CDR3: CASSFRVAGGNEQFF
DNA: TGTGCCAGCAGTTTCCGGGTAGCGGGGGGAAATGAGCAGTTCTTC

V: TRBV20-1
size: many
D: TRBD1
length: 13
J: TRBJ1-2
CDR3: CSARRPGQAGYTF
DNA: TGCAGTGCGAGGAGACCGGGACAGGCGGGCTACACCTTC

V: TRBV7-9
size: .
D: .
length: 15
J: TRBJ1-4
CDR3: CASSLETGGGEKLFF
DNA: TGTGCCAGCAGCTTAGAGACAGGAGGAGGAGAAAAACTGTTTTTT

V: TRBV11-2
size: few
D: TRBD2
length: 16
J: TRBJ2-1
CDR3: CASTLLAGASWDEQFF
DNA: TGTGCCAGCACCTTACTAGCGGGGGCCTCCTGGGATGAGCAGTTCTTC

V: TRBV6-5
size: many
D: .
length: 14
J: TRBJ2-2
CDR3: CASSFTSFTGELFF
DNA: TGTGCCAGCAGTTTCACGTCATTCACCGGGGAGCTGTTTTTT

V: TRBV20-1
size: many
D: .
length: 15
J: TRBJ2-7
CDR3: CSARPLDSGIYEQYF
DNA: TGCAGTGCTAGGCCATTAGACAGTGGGATCTACGAGCAGTACTTC

V: TRBV6-5
size: many
D: TRBD1
length: 16
J: TRBJ2-3
CDR3: CASSYSRDSWADTQYF
DNA: TGTGCCAGCAGTTACTCGAGGGACAGCTGGGCAGATACGCAGTATTTT

V: TRBV29-1
size: .
D: TRBD1
length: 13
J: TRBJ1-5
CDR3: CSVGTGAGQPQHF
DNA: TGCAGCGTTGGGACAGGGGCGGGGCAGCCCCAGCATTTT

V: TRBV15
size: many
D: .
length: 11
J: TRBJ2-1
CDR3: CATGAYNEQFF
DNA: TGTGCCACCGGGGCCTACAATGAGCAGTTCTTC